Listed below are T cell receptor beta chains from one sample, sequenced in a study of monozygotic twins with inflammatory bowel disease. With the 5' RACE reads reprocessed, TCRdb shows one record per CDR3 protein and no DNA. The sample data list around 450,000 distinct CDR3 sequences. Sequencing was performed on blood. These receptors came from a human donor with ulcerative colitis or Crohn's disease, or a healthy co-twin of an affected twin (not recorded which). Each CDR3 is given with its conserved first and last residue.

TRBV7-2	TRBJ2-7	CASSYAGTGGYEQYF
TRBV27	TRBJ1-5	CASSFRVNQPQHF
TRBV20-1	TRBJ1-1	CSARRQLNTEAFF
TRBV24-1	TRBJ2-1	CATSATGGIPYEQFF
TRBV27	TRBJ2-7	CASSGGRGQSSYEQYF
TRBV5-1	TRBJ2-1	CASSLASGNYNEQFF
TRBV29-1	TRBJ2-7	CSVDDPGSYEQYF
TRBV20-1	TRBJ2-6	CSARDGRVSGANVLTF
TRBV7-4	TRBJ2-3	CASSLEAPTNTDTQYF
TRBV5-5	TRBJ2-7	CASSSQALGGWTYEQYF
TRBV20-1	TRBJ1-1	CSALLQNTEAFF
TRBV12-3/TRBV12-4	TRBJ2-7	CASSIPGLNEQYF
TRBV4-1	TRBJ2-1	CASSQRDRTRGGLFF
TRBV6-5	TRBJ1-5	CASSYKPLQPQHF
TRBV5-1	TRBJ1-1	CASSPLGGNTEAFF
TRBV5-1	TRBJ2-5	CASSTGWLQETQYF
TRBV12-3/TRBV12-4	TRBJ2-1	CASSSLPLAGGYNEQFF
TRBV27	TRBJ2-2	CASSYGTGSTGELFF
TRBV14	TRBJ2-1	CASSQEQGSYNEQFF
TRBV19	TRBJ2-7	CASSPWTGDYEQYF
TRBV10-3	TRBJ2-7	CAIYSGSDDEQYF
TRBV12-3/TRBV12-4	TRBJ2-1	CASSRINRAGGLGGEQFF
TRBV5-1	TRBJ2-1	CASSIQGNEQIF
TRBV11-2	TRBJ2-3	CASSFSGGATDMQYF
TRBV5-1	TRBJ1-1	CASSSGTGGTTEAFF
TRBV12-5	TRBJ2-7	CASVPVGASSYEQYF
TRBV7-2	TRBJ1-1	CASSPGQGRGAAFF
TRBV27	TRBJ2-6	CASSLSNPGPLTRLTF
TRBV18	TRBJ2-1	CASSPGAYNEQFF
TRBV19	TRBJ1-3	CASQGGASGNTIYF
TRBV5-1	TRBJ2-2	CASSLTSGVGSGELFF
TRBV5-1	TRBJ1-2	CASSPDGTNYGYTF
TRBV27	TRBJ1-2	CASSPGQGVVYGYTF
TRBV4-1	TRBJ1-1	CASSQAATGVPRAFF
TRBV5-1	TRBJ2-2	CASSLRPGGSNTGELFF
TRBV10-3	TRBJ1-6	CAIRKDNSPLHF
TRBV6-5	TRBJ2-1	CASSYDQREGHDEQFF
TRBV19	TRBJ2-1	CASSIGSSYNEQFF
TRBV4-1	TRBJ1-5	CASSQDWAGYQPQHF
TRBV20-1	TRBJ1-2	CSARGQGVVYGYTF
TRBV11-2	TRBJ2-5	CASSPGLHSEWVQETQYF
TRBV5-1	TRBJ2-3	CASTRRDSNTDTQYF